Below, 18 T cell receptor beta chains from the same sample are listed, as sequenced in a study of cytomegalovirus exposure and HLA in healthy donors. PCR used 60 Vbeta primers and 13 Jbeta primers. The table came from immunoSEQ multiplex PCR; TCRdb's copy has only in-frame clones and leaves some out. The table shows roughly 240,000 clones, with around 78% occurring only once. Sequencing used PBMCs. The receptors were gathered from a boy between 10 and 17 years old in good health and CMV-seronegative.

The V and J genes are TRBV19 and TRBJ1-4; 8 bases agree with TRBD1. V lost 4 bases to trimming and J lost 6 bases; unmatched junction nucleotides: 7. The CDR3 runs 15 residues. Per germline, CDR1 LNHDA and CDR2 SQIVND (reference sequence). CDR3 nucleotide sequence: TGTGCCAGTAGTACGCAGGGGGCGGGCGATGAAAAACTGTTTTTT. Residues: CASSTQGAGDEKLFF.

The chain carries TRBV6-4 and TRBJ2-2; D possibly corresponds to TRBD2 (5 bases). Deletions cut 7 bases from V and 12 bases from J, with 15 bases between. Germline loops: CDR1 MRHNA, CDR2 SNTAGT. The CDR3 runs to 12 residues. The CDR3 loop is CASTKDRGKLFF. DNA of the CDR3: TGTGCCAGCACTAAGGACCGGGGTAAGCTGTTTTTT.

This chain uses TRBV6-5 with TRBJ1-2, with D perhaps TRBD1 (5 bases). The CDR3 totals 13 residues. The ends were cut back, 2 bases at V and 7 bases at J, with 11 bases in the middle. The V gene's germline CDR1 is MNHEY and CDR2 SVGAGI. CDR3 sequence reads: CASSYGQGVGYTF. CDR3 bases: TGTGCCAGCAGTTACGGGCAGGGTGTTGGCTACACCTTC.

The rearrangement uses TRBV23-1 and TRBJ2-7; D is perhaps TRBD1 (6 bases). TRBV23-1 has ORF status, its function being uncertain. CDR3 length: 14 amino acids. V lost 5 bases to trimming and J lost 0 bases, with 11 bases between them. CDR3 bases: TGCGCCAGCAGTAATGGGGGCCACTCCTACGAGCAGTACTTC. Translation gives CASSNGGHSYEQYF.

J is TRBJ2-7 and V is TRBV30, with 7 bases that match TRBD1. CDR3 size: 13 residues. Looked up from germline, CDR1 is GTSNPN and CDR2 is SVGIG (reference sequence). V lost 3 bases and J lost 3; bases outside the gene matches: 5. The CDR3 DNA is TGTGCCTGGAGCAACAGGGGACACTACGAGCAGTACTTC. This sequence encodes CAWSNRGHYEQYF.

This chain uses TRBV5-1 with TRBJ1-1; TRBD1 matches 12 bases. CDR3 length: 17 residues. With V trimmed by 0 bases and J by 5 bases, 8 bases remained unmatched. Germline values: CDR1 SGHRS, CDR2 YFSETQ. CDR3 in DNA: TGCGCCAGCAGCTTGGGTTTCGGGACAGGGGGCCAGACTGAAGCTTTCTTT. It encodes CASSLGFGTGGQTEAFF.

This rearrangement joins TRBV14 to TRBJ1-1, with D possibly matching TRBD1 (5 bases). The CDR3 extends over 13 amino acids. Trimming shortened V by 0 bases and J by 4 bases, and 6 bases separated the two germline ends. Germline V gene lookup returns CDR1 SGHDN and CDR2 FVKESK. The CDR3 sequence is CASSQEGGTEAFF. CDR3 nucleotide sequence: TGTGCCAGCAGCCAAGAGGGGGGCACTGAAGCTTTCTTT.

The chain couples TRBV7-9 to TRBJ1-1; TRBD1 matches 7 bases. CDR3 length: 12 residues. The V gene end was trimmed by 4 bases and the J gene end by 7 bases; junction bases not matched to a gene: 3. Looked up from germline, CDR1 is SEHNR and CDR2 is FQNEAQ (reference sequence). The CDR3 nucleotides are TGTGCCAGCAGCTCACAGGGGTATGAAGCTTTCTTT. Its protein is CASSSQGYEAFF.

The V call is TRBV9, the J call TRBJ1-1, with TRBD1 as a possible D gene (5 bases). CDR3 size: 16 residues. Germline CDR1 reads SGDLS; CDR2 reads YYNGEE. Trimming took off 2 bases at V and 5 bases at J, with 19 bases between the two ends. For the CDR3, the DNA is TGTGCCAGCAGCGTTTCTCCGTGGAGGGGCGGGACTGAAGCTTTCTTT. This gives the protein CASSVSPWRGGTEAFF. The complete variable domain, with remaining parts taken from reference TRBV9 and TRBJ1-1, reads DSGVTQTPKHLITATGQRVTLRCSPRSGDLSVYWYQQSLDQGLQFLIQYYNGEERAKGNILERFSAQQFPDLHSELNLSSLELGDSALYFCASSVSPWRGGTEAFFGQGTRLTVV.

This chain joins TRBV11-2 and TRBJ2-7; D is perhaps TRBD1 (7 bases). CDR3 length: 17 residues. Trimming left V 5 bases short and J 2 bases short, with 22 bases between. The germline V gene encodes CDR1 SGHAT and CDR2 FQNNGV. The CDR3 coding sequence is TGTGCCAGCAGCCGCCGGGTACGCGGGACAGTAGCCTACGAGCAGTACTTC. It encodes CASSRRVRGTVAYEQYF.

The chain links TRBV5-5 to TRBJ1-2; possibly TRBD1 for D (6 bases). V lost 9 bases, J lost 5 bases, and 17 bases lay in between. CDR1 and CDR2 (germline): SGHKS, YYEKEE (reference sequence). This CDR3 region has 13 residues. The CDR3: CATRTGIGYGYTF. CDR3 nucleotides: TGTGCCACCAGAACAGGGATTGGTTATGGCTACACCTTC.

The CDR3 here is CASSLAPERGQPQHF. The CDR3 DNA follows: TGTGCCAGCAGCTTAGCCCCGGAAAGGGGTCAGCCCCAGCATTTT. The chain employs TRBV7-6 and TRBJ1-5, with a weak D call TRBD1 (5 bases). V was pared by 0 bases and J by 6 bases, with 12 bases between. Germline V lookup: CDR1 SGHVS, CDR2 FNYEAQ. CDR3 size: 15 residues.

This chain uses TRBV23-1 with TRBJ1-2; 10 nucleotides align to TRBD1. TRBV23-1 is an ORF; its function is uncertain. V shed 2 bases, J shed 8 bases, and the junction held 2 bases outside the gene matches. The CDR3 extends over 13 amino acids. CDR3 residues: CASSQQTGGGYTF. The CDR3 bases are TGCGCCAGCAGTCAACAGACAGGGGGCGGCTACACCTTC.

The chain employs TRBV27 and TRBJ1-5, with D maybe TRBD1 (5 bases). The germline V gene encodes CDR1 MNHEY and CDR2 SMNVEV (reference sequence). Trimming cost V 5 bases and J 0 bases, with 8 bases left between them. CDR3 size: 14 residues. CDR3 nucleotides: TGTGCCAGCAGTATTGACAGTAGCAATCAGCCCCAGCATTTT. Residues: CASSIDSSNQPQHF.

CDR3 in DNA: TGTGCCAGCAGCTTAGGGCCTAGCGGGGAAACCCAGTACTTC. The encoded protein is CASSLGPSGETQYF. The V call is TRBV11-2, the J call TRBJ2-5; 9 bases map to TRBD2. Germline-derived CDR1 and CDR2 are SGHAT and FQNNGV. Trimming removed 1 base from V and 8 bases from J; junction bases left unmatched: 5. The CDR3 sequence is 14 residues long.

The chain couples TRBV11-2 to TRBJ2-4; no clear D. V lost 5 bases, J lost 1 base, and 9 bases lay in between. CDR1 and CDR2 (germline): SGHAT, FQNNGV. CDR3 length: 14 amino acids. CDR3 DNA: TGTGCCAGCAGCCCCGTCCGGGCCAAAAACATTCAGTACTTC. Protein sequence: CASSPVRAKNIQYF.

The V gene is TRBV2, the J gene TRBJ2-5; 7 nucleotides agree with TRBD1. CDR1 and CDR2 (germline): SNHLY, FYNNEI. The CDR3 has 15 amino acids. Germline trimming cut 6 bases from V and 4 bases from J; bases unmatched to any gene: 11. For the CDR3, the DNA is TGTGCCAGCAGCCCGAATCGGGCAGGGGGAGAGACCCAGTACTTC. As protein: CASSPNRAGGETQYF.

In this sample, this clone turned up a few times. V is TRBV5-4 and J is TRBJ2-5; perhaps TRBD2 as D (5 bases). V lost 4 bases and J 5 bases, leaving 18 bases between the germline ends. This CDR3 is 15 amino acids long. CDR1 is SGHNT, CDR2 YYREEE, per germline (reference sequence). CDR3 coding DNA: TGTGCCAGCAGCGGATCCGGGGATTTGGGGGAGACCCAGTACTTC. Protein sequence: CASSGSGDLGETQYF.